This T cell receptor beta chain stems from a study of OX40 agonist ivuxolimab in advanced cancers. Turning to the study itself: Patients undergoing dose escalation presented with hepatocellular carcinoma, melanoma, renal cell or head and neck cancer. The study, taken as a whole, reports: The study did not work out the antigen specificity of the expanded peripheral T cells. Clones of CD4+ and CD8+ blood T cells grew by week 6 at doses of 0.1 to 3.0 mg/kg. On average, CD8+ T cells showed a greater number of expanded clones than CD4+.

Some clones are missing from TCRdb's copy, which holds only in-frame ones; the method was immunoSEQ multiplex PCR. The data hold about 50,000 clones, with roughly 89% observed a single time. Details on this clone: Its cognate antigen is unknown.

Per the germline V gene, CDR1 is SEHNR and CDR2 is FQNEAQ (reference sequence). V was clipped by 2 bases and J by 4 bases, with 15 bases between them. This CDR3 is built from 16 residues. V usage is TRBV7-9 and J usage is TRBJ1-5, with D possibly being TRBD1 (6 bases). The receptor's source is an adult with an advanced solid tumor such as melanoma, head and neck, liver or kidney cancer. The source material was CD4+ or CD8+ T cells sorted from blood, sampled in a trial of the OX40 agonist ivuxolimab. CDR3 sequence (DNA): TGTGCCAGCAGCTTAAACTCCCAGGGGACTAATCAGCCCCAGCATTTT. As protein: CASSLNSQGTNQPQHF. The variable domain in full, with the rest retrieved from reference TRBV7-9 and TRBJ1-5, is DTGVSQNPRHKITKRGQNVTFRCDPISEHNRLYWYRQTLGQGPEFLTYFQNEAQLEKSRLLSDRFSAERPKGSFSTLEIQRTEQGDSAMYLCASSLNSQGTNQPQHFGDGTRLSIL.